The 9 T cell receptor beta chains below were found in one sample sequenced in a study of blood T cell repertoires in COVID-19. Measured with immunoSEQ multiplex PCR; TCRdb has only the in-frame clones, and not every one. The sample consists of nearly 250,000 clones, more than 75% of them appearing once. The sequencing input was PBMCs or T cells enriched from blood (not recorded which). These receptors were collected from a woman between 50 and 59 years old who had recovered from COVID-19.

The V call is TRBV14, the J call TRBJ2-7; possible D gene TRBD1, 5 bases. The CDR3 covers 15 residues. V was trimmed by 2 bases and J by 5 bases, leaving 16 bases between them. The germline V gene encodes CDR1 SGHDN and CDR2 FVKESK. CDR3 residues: CASSQPEAGHNEQYF. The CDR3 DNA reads TGTGCCAGCAGCCAACCCGAGGCAGGGCACAACGAGCAGTACTTC.

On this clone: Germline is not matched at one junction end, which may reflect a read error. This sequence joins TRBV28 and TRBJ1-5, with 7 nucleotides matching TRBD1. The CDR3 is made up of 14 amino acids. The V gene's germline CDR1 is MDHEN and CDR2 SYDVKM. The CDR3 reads CASSLYRGNLPQHF. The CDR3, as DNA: TGTGCCAGCAGTTTGTACAGGGGTAATCTGCCCCAGCATTTT.

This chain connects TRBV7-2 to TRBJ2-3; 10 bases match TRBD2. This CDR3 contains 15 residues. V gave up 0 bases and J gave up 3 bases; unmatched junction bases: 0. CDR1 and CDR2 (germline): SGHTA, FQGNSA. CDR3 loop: CASSLAGLATDTQYF. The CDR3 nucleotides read TGTGCCAGCAGCTTAGCGGGACTAGCGACAGATACGCAGTATTTT. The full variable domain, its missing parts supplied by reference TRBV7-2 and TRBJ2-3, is GAGVSQSPSNKVTEKGKDVELRCDPISGHTALYWYRQSLGQGLEFLIYFQGNSAPDKSGLPSDRFSAERTGGSVSTLTIQRTQQEDSAVYLCASSLAGLATDTQYFGPGTRLTVL.

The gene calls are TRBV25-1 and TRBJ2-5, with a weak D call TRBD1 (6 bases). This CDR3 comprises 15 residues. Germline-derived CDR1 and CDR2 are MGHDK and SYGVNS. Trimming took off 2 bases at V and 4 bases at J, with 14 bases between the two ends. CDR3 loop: CASSERRGRSETQYF. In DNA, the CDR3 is TGTGCCAGCAGTGAACGCAGGGGTAGGTCAGAGACCCAGTACTTC.

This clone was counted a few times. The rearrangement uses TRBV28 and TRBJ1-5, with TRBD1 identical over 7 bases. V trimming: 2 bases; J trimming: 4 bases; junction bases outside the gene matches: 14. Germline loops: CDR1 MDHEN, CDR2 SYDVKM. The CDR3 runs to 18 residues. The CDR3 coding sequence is TGTGCCAGCAGTTTACGTGCCCCAGGGACAGTAGTAAATCAGCCCCAGCATTTT. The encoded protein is CASSLRAPGTVVNQPQHF.

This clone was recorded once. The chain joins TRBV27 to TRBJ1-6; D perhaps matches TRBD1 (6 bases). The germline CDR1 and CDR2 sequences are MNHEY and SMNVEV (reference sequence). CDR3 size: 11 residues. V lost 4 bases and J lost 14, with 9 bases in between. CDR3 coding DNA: TGTGCCAGCAGTTCACAGGGCACCCTCCACTTT. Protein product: CASSSQGTLHF.

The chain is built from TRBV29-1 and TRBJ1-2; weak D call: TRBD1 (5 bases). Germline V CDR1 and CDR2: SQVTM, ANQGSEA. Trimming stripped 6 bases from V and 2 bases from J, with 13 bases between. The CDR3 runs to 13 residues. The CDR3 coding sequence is TGCAGCGTGTCGGGGGGAATCAACTATGGCTACACCTTC. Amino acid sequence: CSVSGGINYGYTF.

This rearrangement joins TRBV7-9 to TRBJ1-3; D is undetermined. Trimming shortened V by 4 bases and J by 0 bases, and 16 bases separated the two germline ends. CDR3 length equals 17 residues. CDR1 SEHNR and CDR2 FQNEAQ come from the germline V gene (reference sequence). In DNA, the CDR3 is TGTGCCAGCAGCTCTATACCAGTCGCGGGCTCTGGAAACACCATATATTTT. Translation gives CASSSIPVAGSGNTIYF.

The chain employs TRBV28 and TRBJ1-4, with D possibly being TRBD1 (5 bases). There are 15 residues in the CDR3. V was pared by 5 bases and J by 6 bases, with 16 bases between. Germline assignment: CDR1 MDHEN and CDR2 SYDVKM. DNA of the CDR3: TGTGCCAGCAGTCCATATCCTTCAGGGTATGAAAAACTGTTTTTT. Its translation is CASSPYPSGYEKLFF.